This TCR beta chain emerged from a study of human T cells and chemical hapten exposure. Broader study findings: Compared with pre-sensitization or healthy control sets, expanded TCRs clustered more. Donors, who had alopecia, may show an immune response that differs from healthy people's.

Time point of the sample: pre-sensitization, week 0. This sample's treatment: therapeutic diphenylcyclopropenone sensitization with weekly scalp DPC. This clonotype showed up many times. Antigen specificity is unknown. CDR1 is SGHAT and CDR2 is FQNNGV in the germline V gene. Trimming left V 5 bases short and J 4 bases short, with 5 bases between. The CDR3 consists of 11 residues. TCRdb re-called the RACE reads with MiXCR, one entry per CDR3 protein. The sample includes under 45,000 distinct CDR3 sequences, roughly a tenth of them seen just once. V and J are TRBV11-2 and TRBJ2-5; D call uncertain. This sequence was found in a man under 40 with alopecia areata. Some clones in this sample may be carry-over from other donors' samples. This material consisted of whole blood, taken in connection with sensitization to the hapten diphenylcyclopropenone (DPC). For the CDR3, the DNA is TGTGCCAGCAGCGTGACAGAGACCCAGTACTTC. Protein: CASSVTETQYF. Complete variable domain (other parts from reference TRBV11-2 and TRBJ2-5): EAGVAQSPRYKIIEKRQSVAFWCNPISGHATLYWYQQILGQGPKLLIQFQNNGVVDDSQLPKDRFSAERLKGVDSTLKIQPAKLEDSAVYLCASSVTETQYFGPGTRLLVL.